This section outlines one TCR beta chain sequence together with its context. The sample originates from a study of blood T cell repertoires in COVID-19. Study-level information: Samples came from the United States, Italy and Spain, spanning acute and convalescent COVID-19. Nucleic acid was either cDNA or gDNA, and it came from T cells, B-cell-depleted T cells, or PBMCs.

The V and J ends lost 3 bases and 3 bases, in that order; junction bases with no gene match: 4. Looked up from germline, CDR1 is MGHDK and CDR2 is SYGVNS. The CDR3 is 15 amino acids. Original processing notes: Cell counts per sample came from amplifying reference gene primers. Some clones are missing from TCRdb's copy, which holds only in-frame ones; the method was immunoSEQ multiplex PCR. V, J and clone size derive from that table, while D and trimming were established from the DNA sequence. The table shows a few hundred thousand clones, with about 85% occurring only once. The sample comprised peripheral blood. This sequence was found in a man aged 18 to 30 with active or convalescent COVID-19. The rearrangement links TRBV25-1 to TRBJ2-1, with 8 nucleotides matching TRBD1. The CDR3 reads CASSEWGQVYNEQFF. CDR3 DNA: TGTGCCAGCAGTGAGTGGGGACAGGTCTACAATGAGCAGTTCTTC.